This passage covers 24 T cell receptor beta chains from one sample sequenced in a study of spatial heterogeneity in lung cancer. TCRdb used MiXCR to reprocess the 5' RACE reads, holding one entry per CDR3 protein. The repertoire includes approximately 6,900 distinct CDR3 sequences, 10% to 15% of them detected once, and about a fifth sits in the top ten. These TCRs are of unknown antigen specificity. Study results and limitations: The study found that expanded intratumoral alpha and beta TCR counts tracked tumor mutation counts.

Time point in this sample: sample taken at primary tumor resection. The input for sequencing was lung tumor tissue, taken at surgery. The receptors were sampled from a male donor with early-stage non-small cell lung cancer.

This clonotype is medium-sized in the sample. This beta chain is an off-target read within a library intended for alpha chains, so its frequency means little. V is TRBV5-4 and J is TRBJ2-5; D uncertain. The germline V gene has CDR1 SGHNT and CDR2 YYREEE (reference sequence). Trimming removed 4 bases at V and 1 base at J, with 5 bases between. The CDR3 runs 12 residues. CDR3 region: CASSVLQETQYF. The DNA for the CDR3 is TGTGCCAGCAGCGTACTCCAAGAGACCCAGTACTTC.

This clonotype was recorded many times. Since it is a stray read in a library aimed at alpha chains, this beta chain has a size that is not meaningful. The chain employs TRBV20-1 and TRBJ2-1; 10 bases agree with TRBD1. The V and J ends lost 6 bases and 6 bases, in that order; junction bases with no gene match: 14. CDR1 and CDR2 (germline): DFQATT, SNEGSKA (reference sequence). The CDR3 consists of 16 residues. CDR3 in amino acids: CSANTPDRGTGNEQFF. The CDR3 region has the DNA TGCAGTGCCAACACCCCGGACAGGGGGACGGGCAATGAGCAGTTCTTC.

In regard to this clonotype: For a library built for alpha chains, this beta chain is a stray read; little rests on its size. In nucleotides, the CDR3 is TGTGCCAGCAGGTTGAGTGGGAGCTCCTACAATGAGCAGTTCTTC. This encodes CASRLSGSSYNEQFF. This rearrangement joins TRBV6-1 to TRBJ2-1; D possibly corresponds to TRBD2 (5 bases). Trimming took off 6 bases at V and 0 bases at J, with 12 bases between the two ends. Germline-derived CDR1 and CDR2 are MNHNS and SASEGT. The length of the CDR3 is 15 residues.

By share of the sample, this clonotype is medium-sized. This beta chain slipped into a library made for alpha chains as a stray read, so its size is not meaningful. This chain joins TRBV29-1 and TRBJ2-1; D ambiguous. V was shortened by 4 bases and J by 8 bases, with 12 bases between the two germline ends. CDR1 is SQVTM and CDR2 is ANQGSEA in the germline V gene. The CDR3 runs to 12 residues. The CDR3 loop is CSVGVYEDEQFF. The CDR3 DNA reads TGCAGCGTTGGGGTCTATGAGGATGAGCAGTTCTTC.

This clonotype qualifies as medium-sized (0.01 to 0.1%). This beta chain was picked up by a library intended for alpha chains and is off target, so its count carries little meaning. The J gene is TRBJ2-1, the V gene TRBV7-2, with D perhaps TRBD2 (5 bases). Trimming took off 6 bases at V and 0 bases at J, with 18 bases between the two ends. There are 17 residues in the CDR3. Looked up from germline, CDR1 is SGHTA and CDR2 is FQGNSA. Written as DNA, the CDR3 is TGTGCCAGCAGGTACCCCTCAACGGGAAGCTCCTACAATGAGCAGTTCTTC. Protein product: CASRYPSTGSSYNEQFF.

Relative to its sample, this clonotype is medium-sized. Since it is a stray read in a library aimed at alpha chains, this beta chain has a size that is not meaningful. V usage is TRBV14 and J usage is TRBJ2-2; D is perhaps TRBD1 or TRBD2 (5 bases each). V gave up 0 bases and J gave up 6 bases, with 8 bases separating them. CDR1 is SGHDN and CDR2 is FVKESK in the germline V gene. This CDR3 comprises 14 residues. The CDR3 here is CASSQDQGPGELFF. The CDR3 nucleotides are TGTGCCAGCAGCCAAGACCAGGGACCCGGGGAGCTGTTTTTT.

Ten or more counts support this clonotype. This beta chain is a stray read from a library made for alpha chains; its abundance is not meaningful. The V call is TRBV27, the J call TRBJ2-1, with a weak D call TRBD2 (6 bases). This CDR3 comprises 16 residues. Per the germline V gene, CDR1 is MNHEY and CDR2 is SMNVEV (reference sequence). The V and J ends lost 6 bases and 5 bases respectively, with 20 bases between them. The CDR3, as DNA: TGTGCCAGCAGCCACTACGGGACTGGAAGAAACAATGAGCAGTTCTTC. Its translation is CASSHYGTGRNNEQFF.

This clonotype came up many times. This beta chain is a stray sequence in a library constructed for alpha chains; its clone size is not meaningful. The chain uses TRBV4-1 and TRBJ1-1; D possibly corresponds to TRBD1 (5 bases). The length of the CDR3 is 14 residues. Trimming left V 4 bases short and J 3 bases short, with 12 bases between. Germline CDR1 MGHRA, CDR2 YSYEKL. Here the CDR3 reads CASSLQVHDTEAFF. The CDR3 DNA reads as TGCGCCAGCAGCCTACAGGTCCATGACACTGAAGCTTTCTTT.

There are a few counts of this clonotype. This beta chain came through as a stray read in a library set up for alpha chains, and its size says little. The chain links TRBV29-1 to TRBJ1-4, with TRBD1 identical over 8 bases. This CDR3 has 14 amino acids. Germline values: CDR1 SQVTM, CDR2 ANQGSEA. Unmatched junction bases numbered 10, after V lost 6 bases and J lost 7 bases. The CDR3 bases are TGCAGCGTAGTCGGGACAGGCGAAGGTGAAAAACTGTTTTTT. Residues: CSVVGTGEGEKLFF.

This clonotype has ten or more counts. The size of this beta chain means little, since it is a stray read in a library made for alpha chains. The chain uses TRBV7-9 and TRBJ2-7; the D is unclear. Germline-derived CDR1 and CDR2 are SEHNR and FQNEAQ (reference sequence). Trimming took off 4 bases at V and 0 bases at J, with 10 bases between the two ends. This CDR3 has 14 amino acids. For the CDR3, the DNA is TGTGCCAGCAGCTCCAGAGGACGCTCCTACGAGCAGTACTTC. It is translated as CASSSRGRSYEQYF.

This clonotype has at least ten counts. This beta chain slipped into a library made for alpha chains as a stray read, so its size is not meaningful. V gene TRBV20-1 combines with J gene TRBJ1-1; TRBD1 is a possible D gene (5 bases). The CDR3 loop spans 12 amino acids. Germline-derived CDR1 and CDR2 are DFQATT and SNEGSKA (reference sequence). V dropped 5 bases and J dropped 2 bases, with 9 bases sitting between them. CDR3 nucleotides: TGCAGTGCTGCAGACAGTAACACTGAAGCTTTCTTT. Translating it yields CSAADSNTEAFF.

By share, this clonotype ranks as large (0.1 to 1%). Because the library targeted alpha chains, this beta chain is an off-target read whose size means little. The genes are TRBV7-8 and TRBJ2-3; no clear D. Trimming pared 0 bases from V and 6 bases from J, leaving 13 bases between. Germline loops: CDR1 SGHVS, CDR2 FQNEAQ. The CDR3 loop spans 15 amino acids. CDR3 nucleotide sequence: TGTGCCAGCAGCTTAGCATGGTCCCCACAGGATACGCAGTATTTT. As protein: CASSLAWSPQDTQYF.

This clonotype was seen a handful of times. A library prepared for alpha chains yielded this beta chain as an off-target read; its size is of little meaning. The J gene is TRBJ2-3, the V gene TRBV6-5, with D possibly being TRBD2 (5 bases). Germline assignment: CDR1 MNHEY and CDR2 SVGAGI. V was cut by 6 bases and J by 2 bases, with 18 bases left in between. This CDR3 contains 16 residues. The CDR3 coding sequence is TGTGCCAGCAGACCGCCCCTAGGGAGACACACAGATACGCAGTATTTT. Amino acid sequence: CASRPPLGRHTDTQYF.

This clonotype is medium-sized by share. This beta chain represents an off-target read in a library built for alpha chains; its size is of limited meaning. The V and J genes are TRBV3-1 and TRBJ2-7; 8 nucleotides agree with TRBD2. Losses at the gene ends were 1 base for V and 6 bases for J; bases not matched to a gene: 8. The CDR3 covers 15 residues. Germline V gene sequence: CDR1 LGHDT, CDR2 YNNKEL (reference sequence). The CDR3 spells CASSQGTGGPSEQYF. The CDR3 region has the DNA TGTGCCAGCAGCCAAGGTACGGGAGGGCCATCCGAGCAGTACTTC.

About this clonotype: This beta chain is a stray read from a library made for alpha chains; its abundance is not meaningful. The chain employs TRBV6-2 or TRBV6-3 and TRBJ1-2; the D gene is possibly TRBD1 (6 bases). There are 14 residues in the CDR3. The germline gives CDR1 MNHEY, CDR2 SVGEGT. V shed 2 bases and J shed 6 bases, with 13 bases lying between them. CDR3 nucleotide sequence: TGTGCCAGCAGTTACGCGACAGGACCCAATGGCTACACCTTC. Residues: CASSYATGPNGYTF.

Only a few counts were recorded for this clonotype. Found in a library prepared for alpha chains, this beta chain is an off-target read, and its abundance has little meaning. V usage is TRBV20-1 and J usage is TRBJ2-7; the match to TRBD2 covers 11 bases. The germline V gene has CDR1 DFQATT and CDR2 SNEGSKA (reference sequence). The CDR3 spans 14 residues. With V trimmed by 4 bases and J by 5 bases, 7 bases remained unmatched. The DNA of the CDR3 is TGCAGTGCTACGAGGGGACTAGCGGCCCACGAGCAGTACTTC. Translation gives CSATRGLAAHEQYF.

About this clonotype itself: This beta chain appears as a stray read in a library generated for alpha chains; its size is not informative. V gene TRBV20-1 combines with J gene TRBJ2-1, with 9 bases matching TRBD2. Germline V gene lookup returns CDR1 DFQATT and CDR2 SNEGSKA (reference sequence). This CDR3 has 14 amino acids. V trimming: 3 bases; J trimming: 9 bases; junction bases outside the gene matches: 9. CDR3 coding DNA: TGCAGTGCTAGTGATGTAGCGGGAGCCGCTGAGCAGTTCTTC. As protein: CSASDVAGAAEQFF.

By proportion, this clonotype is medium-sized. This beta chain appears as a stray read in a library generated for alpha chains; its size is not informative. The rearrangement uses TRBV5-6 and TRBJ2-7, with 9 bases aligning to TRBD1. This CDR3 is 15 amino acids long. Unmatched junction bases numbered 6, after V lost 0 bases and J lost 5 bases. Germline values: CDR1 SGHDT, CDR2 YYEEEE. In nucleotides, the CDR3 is TGTGCCAGCAGCTTGGTACAGGGGGCTTCCCACGAGCAGTACTTC. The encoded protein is CASSLVQGASHEQYF.

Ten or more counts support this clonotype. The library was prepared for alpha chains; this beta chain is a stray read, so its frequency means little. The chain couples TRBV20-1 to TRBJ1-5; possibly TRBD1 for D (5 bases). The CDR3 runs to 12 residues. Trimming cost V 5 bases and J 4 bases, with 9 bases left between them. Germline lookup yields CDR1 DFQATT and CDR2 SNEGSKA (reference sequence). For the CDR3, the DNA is TGCAGTGCTGGTTCAGGGAATCAGCCCCAGCATTTT. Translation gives CSAGSGNQPQHF.

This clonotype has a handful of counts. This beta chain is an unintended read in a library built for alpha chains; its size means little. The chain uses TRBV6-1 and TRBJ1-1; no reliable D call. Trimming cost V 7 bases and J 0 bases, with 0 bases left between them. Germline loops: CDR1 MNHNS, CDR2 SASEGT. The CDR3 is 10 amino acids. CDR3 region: CASMNTEAFF. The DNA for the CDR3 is TGTGCCAGCATGAACACTGAAGCTTTCTTT.

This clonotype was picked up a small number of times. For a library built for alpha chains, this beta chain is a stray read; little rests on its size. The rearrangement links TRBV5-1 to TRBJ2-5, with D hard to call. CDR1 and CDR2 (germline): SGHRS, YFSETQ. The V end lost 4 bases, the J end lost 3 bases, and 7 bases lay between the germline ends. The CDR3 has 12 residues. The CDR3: CASSLFEETQYF. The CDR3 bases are TGCGCCAGCAGCCTCTTTGAAGAGACCCAGTACTTC.

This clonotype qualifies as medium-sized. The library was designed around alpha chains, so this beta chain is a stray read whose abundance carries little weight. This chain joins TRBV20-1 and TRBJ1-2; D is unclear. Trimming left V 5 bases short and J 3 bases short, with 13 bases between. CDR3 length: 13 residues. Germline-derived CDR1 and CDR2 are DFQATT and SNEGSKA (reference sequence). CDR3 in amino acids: CSASRTFDYGYTF. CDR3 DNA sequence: TGCAGTGCTTCCCGGACCTTTGACTATGGCTACACCTTC.

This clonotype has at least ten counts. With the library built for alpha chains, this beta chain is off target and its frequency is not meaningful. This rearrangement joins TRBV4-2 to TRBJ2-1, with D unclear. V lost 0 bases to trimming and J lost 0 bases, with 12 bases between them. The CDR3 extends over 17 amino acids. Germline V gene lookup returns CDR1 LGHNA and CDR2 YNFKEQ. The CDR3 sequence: CASSQDLGRSSYNEQFF. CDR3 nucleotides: TGTGCCAGCAGCCAAGATCTAGGACGGAGCTCCTACAATGAGCAGTTCTTC.

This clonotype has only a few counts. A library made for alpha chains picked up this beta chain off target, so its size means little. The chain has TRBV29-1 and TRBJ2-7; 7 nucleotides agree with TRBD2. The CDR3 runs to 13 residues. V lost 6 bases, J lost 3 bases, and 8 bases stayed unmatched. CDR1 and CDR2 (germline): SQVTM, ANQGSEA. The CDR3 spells CSVRTQRDYEQYF. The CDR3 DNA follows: TGCAGCGTCCGGACCCAGCGGGACTACGAGCAGTACTTC.